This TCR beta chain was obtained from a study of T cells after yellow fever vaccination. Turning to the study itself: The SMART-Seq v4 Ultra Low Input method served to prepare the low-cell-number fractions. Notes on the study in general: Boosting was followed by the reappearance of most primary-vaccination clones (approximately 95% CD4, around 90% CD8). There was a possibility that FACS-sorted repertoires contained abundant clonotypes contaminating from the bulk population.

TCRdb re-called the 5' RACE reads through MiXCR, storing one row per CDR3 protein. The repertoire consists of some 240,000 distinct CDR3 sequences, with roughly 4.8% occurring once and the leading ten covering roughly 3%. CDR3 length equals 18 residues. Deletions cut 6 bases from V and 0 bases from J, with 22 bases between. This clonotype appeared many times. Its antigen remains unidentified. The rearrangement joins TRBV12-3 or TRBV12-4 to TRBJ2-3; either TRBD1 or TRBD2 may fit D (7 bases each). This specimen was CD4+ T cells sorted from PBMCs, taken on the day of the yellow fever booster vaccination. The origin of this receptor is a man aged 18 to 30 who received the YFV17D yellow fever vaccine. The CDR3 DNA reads TGTGCCAGCAGGAGCAGGGGGGCTAGCGGACATAGCACAGATACGCAGTATTTT. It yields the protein CASRSRGASGHSTDTQYF.